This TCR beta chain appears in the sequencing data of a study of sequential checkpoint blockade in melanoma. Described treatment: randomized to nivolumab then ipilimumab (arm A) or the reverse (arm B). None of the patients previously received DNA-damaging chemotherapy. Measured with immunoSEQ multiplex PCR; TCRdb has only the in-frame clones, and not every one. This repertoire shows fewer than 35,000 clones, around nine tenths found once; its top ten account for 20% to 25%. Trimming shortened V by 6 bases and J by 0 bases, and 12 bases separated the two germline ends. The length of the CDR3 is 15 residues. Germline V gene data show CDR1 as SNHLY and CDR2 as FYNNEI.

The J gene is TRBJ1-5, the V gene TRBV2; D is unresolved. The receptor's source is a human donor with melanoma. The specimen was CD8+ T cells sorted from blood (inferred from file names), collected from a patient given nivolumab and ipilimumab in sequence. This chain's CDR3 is CASRIQQNSNQPQHF. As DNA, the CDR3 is TGTGCCAGCAGAATACAACAAAATAGCAATCAGCCCCAGCATTTT.